Each of the 27 T cell receptor beta chains below was sequenced from the same sample in a study of blood T cell repertoires in COVID-19. Assay used: immunoSEQ multiplex PCR; TCRdb lists only in-frame clones, some missing. The sample carries some 500,000 clones, approximately 88% recorded once. Input material: PBMCs or T cells enriched from blood (not recorded which). The source of these receptors is a woman aged 35 to 49 who had recovered from COVID-19.

The chain carries TRBV6-5 and TRBJ2-5, with 7 bases aligning to TRBD1. Germline-derived CDR1 and CDR2 are MNHEY and SVGAGI. This CDR3 has 14 amino acids. J was trimmed by 5 bases and V by 6 bases; bases with no gene match: 9. The CDR3 here is CASSPGTVGETQYF. CDR3 sequence (DNA): TGTGCCAGCAGCCCCGGGACAGTTGGCGAGACCCAGTACTTC.

Turning to this clone: At the DNA level, this CDR3 is encoded by other sequences in the same sample as well. The V gene is TRBV30, the J gene TRBJ1-5, with D unclear. Trimming left V 0 bases short and J 1 base short, with 4 bases between. Germline-derived CDR1 and CDR2 are GTSNPN and SVGIG (reference sequence). The CDR3 sequence is 13 residues long. DNA for the CDR3: TGTGCCTGGAGTGTACTGAGCAATCAGCCCCAGCATTTT. Residues: CAWSVLSNQPQHF.

The V call is TRBV30, the J call TRBJ2-1; D may be TRBD2 (5 bases). The length of the CDR3 is 16 residues. In germline, CDR1 is GTSNPN, CDR2 SVGIG (reference sequence). V was trimmed by 0 bases and J by 2 bases, leaving 14 bases between them. The CDR3 loop is CAWSVSGRAAYNEQFF. Here the CDR3 DNA reads TGTGCCTGGAGTGTAAGTGGGCGGGCCGCCTACAATGAGCAGTTCTTC. Supplemented by reference TRBV30 and TRBJ2-1, the full variable domain reads SQTIHQWPATLVQPVGSPLSLECTVEGTSNPNLYWYRQAAGRGLQLLFYSVGIGQISSEVPQNLSASRPQDRQFILSSKKLLLSDSGFYLCAWSVSGRAAYNEQFFGPGTRLTVL.

The chain links TRBV11-2 to TRBJ1-1; 9 nucleotides match TRBD1. The J segment lost 3 bases and the V segment lost 5 bases, leaving 7 bases of the junction unmatched. The germline V gene encodes CDR1 SGHAT and CDR2 FQNNGV. CDR3 length: 15 amino acids. The CDR3 spells CASSATGGGYTEAFF. CDR3 coding DNA: TGTGCCAGCAGCGCCACAGGGGGCGGGTACACTGAAGCTTTCTTT.

J is TRBJ2-4 and V is TRBV4-1, with 7 positions matching TRBD1. This CDR3 contains 16 residues. The germline V gene encodes CDR1 MGHRA and CDR2 YSYEKL. With 2 bases clipped from V and 1 base from J, the junction kept 5 bases outside the gene matches. The CDR3 is CASSQLPDRAKNIQYF. CDR3 DNA sequence: TGCGCCAGCAGCCAACTCCCGGACAGGGCCAAAAACATTCAGTACTTC.

This rearrangement joins TRBV27 to TRBJ1-5; 9 nucleotides align to TRBD1. There are 15 residues in the CDR3. The V gene's germline CDR1 is MNHEY and CDR2 SMNVEV (reference sequence). Trimming cost V 6 bases and J 6 bases; bases outside gene matches: 9. For the CDR3, the DNA is TGTGCCAGCAGCCGATCTACAGGGGGCTCTCAGCCCCAGCATTTT. As protein: CASSRSTGGSQPQHF.

The CDR3 protein is CASSQEGLAGAEDEQFF. In nucleotides, the CDR3 is TGCGCCAGCAGCCAAGAAGGGCTAGCGGGAGCGGAAGATGAGCAGTTCTTC. The rearrangement links TRBV4-3 to TRBJ2-1; 10 nucleotides agree with TRBD2. The V gene's germline CDR1 is LGHNA and CDR2 YSLEER. The CDR3 totals 17 residues. Trimming took 0 bases from V and 8 from J; bases not matched to a gene: 10.

The chain combines TRBV11-2 with TRBJ1-2; 9 bases align to TRBD1. V shed 5 bases and J 4 bases; nucleotides not matched to a gene: 17. CDR3 length: 18 residues. CDR1 and CDR2 from the germline V gene are SGHAT and FQNNGV. CDR3 nucleotides: TGTGCCAGCAGCAAACAATTTTTGGGGACAGGGAGGATCTATGGCTACACCTTC. This sequence encodes CASSKQFLGTGRIYGYTF.

The genes are TRBV5-4 and TRBJ1-1, with a tentative D call TRBD1 (5 bases). Germline V CDR1 and CDR2: SGHNT, YYREEE (reference sequence). Between the trimmed V and J ends, which lost 2 bases and 3 bases, there was a span of 14 bases. The CDR3 sequence is 15 residues long. The CDR3 nucleotides are TGTGCCAGCAGCTTAGTCCTTGGGGGGGACACTGAAGCTTTCTTT. It specifies CASSLVLGGDTEAFF.

This chain joins TRBV6-5 and TRBJ1-1; D remains unclear. The V end lost 9 bases, the J end lost 1 base, and 6 bases lay between the germline ends. From germline, CDR1 is MNHEY and CDR2 SVGAGI. The CDR3 has 11 amino acids. In nucleotides, the CDR3 is TGTGCCAGTTACAGGAACACTGAAGCTTTCTTT. The encoded protein is CASYRNTEAFF.

The V call is TRBV6-2 or TRBV6-3, the J call TRBJ2-5; 7 bases map to TRBD2. CDR1 MNHEY and CDR2 SVGEGT come from the germline V gene. V was pared by 4 bases and J by 5 bases, with 7 bases of the junction left unmatched. CDR3 length: 14 amino acids. DNA for the CDR3: TGTGCCAGCAGTTTTGGGGGAGGGGAGGAGACCCAGTACTTC. Residues: CASSFGGGEETQYF.

V and J are TRBV6-2 or TRBV6-3 and TRBJ1-5; D gene unclear. Germline values: CDR1 MNHEY, CDR2 SVGEGT. The CDR3 consists of 12 residues. Between the trimmed V and J ends, which lost 4 bases and 5 bases, there was a span of 6 bases. The CDR3 loop is CASSFRDQPQHF. CDR3 nucleotides: TGTGCCAGCAGTTTTCGAGATCAGCCCCAGCATTTT.

V usage is TRBV13 and J usage is TRBJ1-2; TRBD1 matches at 11 bases. The CDR3 extends over 15 amino acids. V trimming: 3 bases; J trimming: 6 bases; junction bases outside the gene matches: 6. In germline, CDR1 is PRHDT, CDR2 FYEKMQ (reference sequence). This chain's CDR3 is CASSFTLDRGHGYTF. As DNA, the CDR3 is TGTGCCAGCAGCTTTACCTTGGACAGGGGGCATGGCTACACCTTC.

This clone was counted a single time. The J gene is TRBJ1-2, the V gene TRBV2; 11 bases are shared with TRBD1. Trimming took 0 bases from V and 12 from J; bases not matched to a gene: 9. CDR1 is SNHLY, CDR2 FYNNEI, per germline. This CDR3 has 15 residues. CDR3 nucleotides: TGTGCCAGCAGTGAAGCCCCGGGACAGGGGGGGCCAAACACCTTC. It codes for CASSEAPGQGGPNTF.

This clone was detected only once. This chain links TRBV29-1 with TRBJ1-2, with D tentatively TRBD1 (6 bases). CDR1 SQVTM and CDR2 ANQGSEA come from the germline V gene. The V end was cut by 0 bases, the J end by 4 bases, with 12 bases between. The CDR3 spans 14 residues. The CDR3, as DNA: TGCAGCGTTGAAGATGTGGGGGCCTTCTATGGCTACACCTTC. Translation gives CSVEDVGAFYGYTF.

This chain joins TRBV6-2 or TRBV6-3 and TRBJ2-7; D is uncertain. Germline lookup yields CDR1 MNHEY and CDR2 SVGEGT. The V gene lost 5 bases and the J gene lost 2 bases, with 7 bases spanning the gap. The CDR3 contains 12 residues. The CDR3 region is CASSQTPYEQYF. The CDR3 DNA reads as TGTGCCAGCAGTCAAACTCCCTACGAGCAGTACTTC.

Notes on this clone: Other DNA sequences in this sample translate to the same CDR3. The rearrangement uses TRBV10-3 and TRBJ1-1; tentative D call: TRBD1 (5 bases). The ends were cut back, 4 bases at V and 1 base at J, with 7 bases in the middle. This CDR3 is 13 amino acids long. CDR1 is ENHRY and CDR2 is SYGVKD in the germline V gene. The CDR3 loop reads CAISVQGNTEAFF. The CDR3 DNA sequence: TGTGCCATCAGTGTTCAGGGGAACACTGAAGCTTTCTTT.

The rearrangement uses TRBV6-5 and TRBJ2-7; weak D call: TRBD1 (6 bases). The ends were cut back, 3 bases at V and 1 base at J, with 7 bases in the middle. The CDR3 loop spans 13 amino acids. Germline CDR1 reads MNHEY; CDR2 reads SVGAGI. The CDR3 loop is CASSYDRSYEQYF. The DNA for the CDR3 is TGTGCCAGCAGTTATGACAGGTCCTACGAGCAGTACTTC.

The chain combines TRBV27 with TRBJ2-7; 7 nucleotides align to TRBD1. The CDR3 is 15 amino acids. With 5 bases clipped from V and 2 bases from J, the junction kept 9 bases outside the gene matches. From germline, CDR1 is MNHEY and CDR2 SMNVEV (reference sequence). The CDR3 reads CASSPWDSAAYEQYF. The CDR3 bases are TGTGCCAGCAGTCCCTGGGACAGCGCCGCCTACGAGCAGTACTTC.

This clone was recorded once. The chain links TRBV6-5 to TRBJ1-4; D may be TRBD1 (6 bases). Deletions cut 0 bases from V and 0 bases from J, with 8 bases between. The germline CDR1 and CDR2 sequences are MNHEY and SVGAGI. This CDR3 comprises 16 residues. CDR3 loop: CASSYSWTATNEKLFF. The CDR3 bases are TGTGCCAGCAGTTACTCTTGGACAGCAACTAATGAAAAACTGTTTTTT.

A remark on this clone: Other DNA sequences in this sample translate to the same CDR3. J is TRBJ1-4 and V is TRBV9, with TRBD1 as a possible D gene (5 bases). CDR3 size: 15 residues. CDR1 and CDR2 from the germline V gene are SGDLS and YYNGEE. Trimming stripped 0 bases from V and 0 bases from J, with 6 bases between. CDR3 sequence: CASSVGGATNEKLFF. CDR3 nucleotides: TGTGCCAGCAGCGTAGGGGGCGCAACTAATGAAAAACTGTTTTTT.

This chain links TRBV7-2 with TRBJ1-4; a possible D gene is TRBD1 (6 bases). Germline V CDR1 and CDR2: SGHTA, FQGNSA. The germline V and J ends were trimmed by 3 bases and 5 bases, with 19 bases remaining between them. This CDR3 region has 17 residues. The CDR3 sequence: CASSFRWGGGRNEKLFF. In DNA form, the CDR3 reads TGTGCCAGCAGCTTCAGATGGGGCGGGGGCCGGAATGAAAAACTGTTTTTT.

The chain combines TRBV9 with TRBJ2-4; the match to TRBD2 covers 10 bases. V was clipped by 0 bases and J by 11 bases; unmatched bases: 8. Germline V lookup: CDR1 SGDLS, CDR2 YYNGEE. This CDR3 comprises 15 residues. CDR3 nucleotides: TGTGCCAGCAGCGTAGAGGCTAGCGGGGGACCGCTTCAGTACTTC. Translation gives CASSVEASGGPLQYF.

V and J are TRBV11-2 and TRBJ2-3; 7 nucleotides line up with TRBD1. V dropped 7 bases and J dropped 5; count of bases not matched to a gene: 9. CDR3 length: 14 residues. Germline loops: CDR1 SGHAT, CDR2 FQNNGV. The DNA of the CDR3 is TGTGCCAGCACGGCGACAGGGCCCCTAGATACGCAGTATTTT. It codes for CASTATGPLDTQYF.

J is TRBJ2-1 and V is TRBV27, with 8 bases aligning to TRBD2. Germline CDR1 is MNHEY and CDR2 is SMNVEV (reference sequence). V lost 2 bases, J lost 4 bases, and 4 bases stayed unmatched. This CDR3 comprises 15 residues. Written as DNA, the CDR3 is TGTGCCAGCAGTTTACGTAGCGGGATTTACAATGAGCAGTTCTTC. Translating gives CASSLRSGIYNEQFF.

The chain recombines TRBV7-2 with TRBJ1-3; weak D call: TRBD1 (6 bases). CDR3 length: 15 amino acids. CDR1 and CDR2 from the germline V gene are SGHTA and FQGNSA. Trimming took 5 bases from V and 0 from J, leaving 11 bases between them. The CDR3 spells CASSAGANSGNTIYF. CDR3 DNA sequence: TGTGCCAGCAGCGCGGGGGCGAACTCTGGAAACACCATATATTTT.

V usage is TRBV6-5 and J usage is TRBJ1-2, with D tentatively TRBD1 (5 bases). CDR3 size: 14 residues. V was shortened by 6 bases and J by 5 bases, with 16 bases between the two germline ends. Germline V gene sequence: CDR1 MNHEY, CDR2 SVGAGI. DNA of the CDR3: TGTGCCAGCAGGCGCCCGGGACTGAGATATGGCTACACCTTC. The encoded protein is CASRRPGLRYGYTF.